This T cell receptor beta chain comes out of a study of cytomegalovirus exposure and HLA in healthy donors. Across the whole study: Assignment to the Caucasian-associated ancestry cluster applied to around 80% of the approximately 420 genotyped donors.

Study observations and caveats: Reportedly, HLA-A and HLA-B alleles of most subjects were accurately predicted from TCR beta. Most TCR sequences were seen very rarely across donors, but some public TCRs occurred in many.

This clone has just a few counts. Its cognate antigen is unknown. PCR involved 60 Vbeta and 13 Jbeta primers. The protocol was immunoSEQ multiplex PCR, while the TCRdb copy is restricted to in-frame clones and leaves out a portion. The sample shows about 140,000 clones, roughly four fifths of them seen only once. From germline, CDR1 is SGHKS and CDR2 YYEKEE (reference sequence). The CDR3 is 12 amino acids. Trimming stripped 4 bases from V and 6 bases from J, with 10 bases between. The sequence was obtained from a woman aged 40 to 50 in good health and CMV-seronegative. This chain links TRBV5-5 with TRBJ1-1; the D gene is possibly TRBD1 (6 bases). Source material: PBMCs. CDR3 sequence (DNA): TGTGCCAGCAGCGCCAGGGGCTCTGAAGCTTTCTTT. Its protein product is CASSARGSEAFF.